The entry below describes one T cell receptor (beta chain). Its antigen remains unidentified. This sample stems from a study of blood T cells in healthy people across ages. Study-wide findings and caveats: Lack of knowledge of donor CMV status possibly confounded expanded clonotype changes. Higher diversity and more naive CD4+ cells were features of long-lived donors, compared to aged donors. Diversity of TCR beta per million T cells declined in a roughly linear way with age.

The CDR3 totals 14 residues. V shed 8 bases and J 3 bases; nucleotides not matched to a gene: 7. In germline, CDR1 is SEHNR, CDR2 FQNEAQ (reference sequence). With a J-beta primer mix and a sample-barcoded 5' primer, a second PCR ran about 7 to 12 cycles. Per-sample output comprised a minimum of 2.5 million paired-end reads containing CDR3. Using its own MiXCR run on the 5' RACE reads, TCRdb lists one record per CDR3 protein. This sample carries around 1,000,000 distinct CDR3 sequences, around 25% of them seen once, and the ten largest clones take approximately 0.7%. These data also formed part of another study, on T cells of mothers and their children.

The chain carries TRBV7-9 and TRBJ2-1; 7 nucleotides match TRBD1. The specimen was blood. This TCR was recovered from a girl aged 2 to 10 in good health. CDR3 DNA sequence: TGTGCCAGCGACAGGGCAGGGGACTACAATGAGCAGTTCTTC. Translated, it gives CASDRAGDYNEQFF.